This T cell receptor beta chain was sequenced for a study of lymphopenia after photon versus proton radiotherapy. Findings and caveats of the study: Post-nadir diversity loss with photons came from oligoclonal expansion, particularly CD8+ Temra cells. Photon-treated patients lost naive T cells and TCR diversity; proton-treated stayed stable. A bigger post-nadir fall in TCR diversity correlated inversely with survival time in deceased patients.

The V end was cut by 6 bases, the J end by 4 bases, with 10 bases between. CDR1 KGHSH and CDR2 LQKENI come from the germline V gene. The CDR3 consists of 13 residues. Method: immunoSEQ multiplex PCR; TCRdb's copy keeps in-frame clones and lacks some. This sample has about 12,000 clones; around 92% occur once, and the top ten carry 3.3%. Remarks on this clone: Its antigen remains unidentified.

This sequence originates from a man aged 55 to 70 with pancreatic cancer. Sequenced here: peripheral blood, sampled from a patient treated with proton-based radiotherapy. This chain joins TRBV18 and TRBJ2-1; D is tentatively TRBD1 or TRBD2 (5 bases each). The CDR3 loop is CASSWGSYNEQFF. The CDR3 region has the DNA TGTGCCAGCTCGTGGGGGAGTTACAATGAGCAGTTCTTC.